This T cell receptor (beta chain) was profiled in a study of blood T cell repertoires in COVID-19 (TCRdb year 2020). Notes on the research overall: Samples from collaborators originated in the United States, Italy and Spain and spanned both the acute and convalescent phases of COVID-19. The sample metadata nearly always contained a de-identified subject ID, COVID-19 status, age in years and sex. The samples were drawn from two sources: the first 160 participants of the ongoing ImmuneRACE study, and over 1,000 subjects contributed by 6 global collaborators. Subjects who had been exposed to COVID-19, were actively infected with it, or had recovered from it provided the deeply sampled blood TCRbeta repertoires that made up the dataset. The prospective study material was composed of cDNA or gDNA derived from T cells, B-cell-depleted T cells, or PBMCs. Where available, HLA class I and class II types were taken from metadata supplied by the sample provider and were not determined by assay-based typing. The repertoires were made available in a free public database intended to serve as a resource for research on the immune response to SARS-CoV-2.

A word on this clone: Its target antigen remains unknown. One base away there is no much larger clone; base qualities are not given.

TCRbeta CDR3 regions were amplified from genomic DNA by means of the immunoSEQ Assay, a bias-controlled multiplex PCR. The authors' pipeline ran thus. The number of nucleated cells in each sample was estimated by amplification of reference gene primers within the assay. To quantify the absolute abundance of each unique TCRbeta CDR3 rearrangement, sequence reads were collapsed and filtered. For each sample, productive Simpson clonality was calculated by taking the square root of Simpson's diversity index across productive rearrangements. Drawn from immuneACCESS, this table holds only the in-frame rearrangements with V and J called that TCRdb kept. Clones are partly lost; checked studies trace under half to an unresolved V gene and leave the rest unexplained. V, J and clone size derive from that table, while D and trimming were established from the DNA sequence. For this sample the table gives under 300,000 clones, of which roughly 84% were detected only once. The biggest ten clones account for 1.4% of the sample.

Beyond this particular receptor, the publication reports: Clinical and demographic metadata were provided uncurated, with the amount varying by source and participant.

A second Seattle source provided samples from volunteer blood donors who had recovered from COVID-19. Each collaborating institution followed its own protocols to collect whole blood in K2EDTA tubes. For TCRbeta analysis, collaborator samples were shipped as frozen whole blood, as isolated PBMCs, or as DNA extracted from either sample type. Counted from cysteine to phenylalanine, this CDR3 has 15 amino acids. Just CDR3 DNA is preserved here, 45 bases in frame from base 1. V lost 1 base and J lost 4 bases; the stretch between them is 13 bases long. CDR1 LGHNA and CDR2 YSLEER are derived from the germline V gene.

This chain is built from TRBV4-3 and TRBJ1-1; perhaps TRBD1 is the D gene, with 6 bases matching. The sample consisted of peripheral blood. The receptor was derived from a woman in her forties who had recovered from COVID-19. The CDR3 here reads CASSQGAGGITEAFF. The DNA sequence follows: TGCGCCAGCAGCCAAGGTGCGGGGGGCATCACTGAAGCTTTCTTT.